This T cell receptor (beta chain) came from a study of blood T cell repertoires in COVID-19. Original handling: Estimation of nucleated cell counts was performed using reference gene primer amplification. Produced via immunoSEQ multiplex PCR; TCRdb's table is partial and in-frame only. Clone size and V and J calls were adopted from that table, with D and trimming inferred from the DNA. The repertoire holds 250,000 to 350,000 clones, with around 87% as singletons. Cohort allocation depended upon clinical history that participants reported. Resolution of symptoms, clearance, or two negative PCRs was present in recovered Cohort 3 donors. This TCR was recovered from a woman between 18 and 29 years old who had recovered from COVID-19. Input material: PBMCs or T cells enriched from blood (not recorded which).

CDR3 DNA: TGTGCCACCAGTGATCGGGAAGCGCCTAGCACAGATACGCAGTATTTT. Protein sequence: CATSDREAPSTDTQYF. The chain links TRBV24-1 to TRBJ2-3, with a weak D call TRBD2 (5 bases). The CDR3 is 16 residues long. V was trimmed by 3 bases and J by 0 bases, leaving 12 bases between them. Germline values: CDR1 KGHDR, CDR2 SFDVKD.